The next 31 T cell receptor beta chains were all read from a single sample in a study of CD8 T cells in ankylosing spondylitis. Study results and caveats: Blood of patients with ankylosing spondylitis appeared to be characterized by a TCR beta motif of roughly eight highly homologous variants.

One entry per CDR3 protein results from TCRdb running MiXCR on the 5' RACE reads. The sample lists about 90,000 distinct CDR3 sequences; about 9% were seen once. These receptors' antigens are unknown. The sequencing input was blood, either unsorted or a sorted T cell fraction (not recorded which). These receptors all come from a male donor with ankylosing spondylitis.

The chain combines TRBV12-3 or TRBV12-4 with TRBJ2-5; D possibly corresponds to TRBD1 (6 bases). Between the trimmed V and J ends, which lost 4 bases and 5 bases, there was a span of 26 bases. The CDR3 runs 18 residues. The CDR3 nucleotides are TGTGCCAGCAGTTCAATCAGATTGGGGGCAGGGGTCGGTGAGACCCAGTACTTC. The encoded protein is CASSSIRLGAGVGETQYF.

This clonotype has a handful of counts. The rearrangement joins TRBV2 to TRBJ2-4; tentatively, D is TRBD2 (7 bases). CDR3 length: 16 residues. Trimming shortened V by 1 base and J by 6 bases, and 16 bases separated the two germline ends. Germline V gene sequence: CDR1 SNHLY, CDR2 FYNNEI. DNA for the CDR3: TGTGCCAGCAGTGAAGAAGGGGGGGCGTGGAGAAACATTCAGTACTTC. This encodes CASSEEGGAWRNIQYF.

The genes are TRBV12-3 or TRBV12-4 and TRBJ2-1; D uncertain. CDR3 length equals 14 residues. Trimming cost V 4 bases and J 2 bases, with 9 bases left between them. The CDR3 sequence is CASSWGTPYNEQFF. CDR3 sequence (DNA): TGTGCCAGCAGTTGGGGAACCCCCTACAATGAGCAGTTCTTC.

This clonotype was seen at least ten times. The gene calls are TRBV5-1 and TRBJ2-1; D is unresolved. In germline, CDR1 is SGHRS, CDR2 YFSETQ. Deletions cut 2 bases from V and 6 bases from J, with 6 bases between. This CDR3 spans 12 amino acids. CDR3 sequence reads: CASSLSGNEQFF. The CDR3 region has the DNA TGCGCCAGCAGCTTATCGGGCAATGAGCAGTTCTTC.

The chain uses TRBV7-2 and TRBJ2-7; D perhaps matches TRBD1 (6 bases). This CDR3 is built from 13 residues. From germline, CDR1 is SGHTA and CDR2 FQGNSA. V lost 4 bases and J 5 bases, leaving 12 bases between the germline ends. Written as DNA, the CDR3 is TGTGCCAGCAGCTCGGACAGAGAGGACGAGCAGTACTTC. Translating gives CASSSDREDEQYF.

This clonotype was counted a few times. The chain recombines TRBV20-1 with TRBJ2-3; D remains unclear. The CDR3 consists of 17 residues. Germline CDR1 reads DFQATT; CDR2 reads SNEGSKA (reference sequence). V lost 0 bases to trimming and J lost 0 bases, with 16 bases between them. CDR3 DNA: TGCAGTGCTAGAGACTTTGGAGACCGATATAGCACAGATACGCAGTATTTT. It codes for CSARDFGDRYSTDTQYF.

This clonotype was found a few times. The chain joins TRBV13 to TRBJ2-3; 7 nucleotides agree with TRBD2. The germline CDR1 and CDR2 sequences are PRHDT and FYEKMQ (reference sequence). Trimming at V came to 5 bases and at J to 7 bases, leaving 15 bases not matched to a gene. The CDR3 sequence is 16 residues long. CDR3 bases: TGTGCCAGCAGCGCCTCCGCGACTGGACTAGGGAATACGCAGTATTTT. This codes for CASSASATGLGNTQYF.

The chain joins TRBV27 to TRBJ2-1; the match to TRBD1 covers 7 bases. This CDR3 comprises 16 residues. Germline trimming cut 5 bases from V and 2 bases from J; bases unmatched to any gene: 9. CDR1 and CDR2 (germline): MNHEY, SMNVEV (reference sequence). The CDR3 nucleotides are TGTGCCAGCAGTGACAGGACAGGAGAGGCCTACAATGAGCAGTTCTTC. It is translated as CASSDRTGEAYNEQFF.

The rearrangement links TRBV30 to TRBJ1-6; no clear D. CDR1 is GTSNPN and CDR2 is SVGIG in the germline V gene (reference sequence). CDR3 length equals 14 residues. V lost 2 bases and J lost 9, with 14 bases in between. DNA of the CDR3: TGTGCCTGGAGTTATCTCGAGGGTCCTTCACCCCTCCACTTT. Protein: CAWSYLEGPSPLHF.

This clonotype was observed many times. This chain links TRBV29-1 with TRBJ2-5; 12 nucleotides match TRBD2. V dropped 4 bases and J dropped 4; count of bases not matched to a gene: 4. The CDR3 sequence is 14 residues long. CDR1 is SQVTM and CDR2 is ANQGSEA in the germline V gene. The CDR3 DNA reads as TGCAGCGTTGGATCTAGCGGGAGGGGAGAGACCCAGTACTTC. Residues: CSVGSSGRGETQYF.

This clonotype has only a few counts. The V call is TRBV12-3 or TRBV12-4, the J call TRBJ1-1; D may be TRBD1 (5 bases). The CDR3 runs to 13 residues. Trimming stripped 4 bases from V and 2 bases from J, with 8 bases between. The CDR3 DNA sequence: TGTGCCAGCAGTTGGGGGAAAAACACTGAAGCTTTCTTT. Translated: CASSWGKNTEAFF.

This clonotype was recorded a few times. The chain employs TRBV27 and TRBJ1-5; 8 positions match TRBD1. The CDR3 is 15 amino acids. J lost 9 bases, V lost 5 bases, and 12 bases had no gene match. The germline V gene encodes CDR1 MNHEY and CDR2 SMNVEV (reference sequence). The CDR3 reads CASSVTGVVLRPQHF. The CDR3 DNA follows: TGTGCCAGCAGTGTGACAGGGGTCGTCTTGAGGCCCCAGCATTTT.

The chain carries TRBV20-1 and TRBJ2-1; 10 bases agree with TRBD2. CDR1 is DFQATT, CDR2 SNEGSKA, per germline (reference sequence). The CDR3 extends over 18 amino acids. With 1 base clipped from V and 7 bases from J, the junction kept 16 bases outside the gene matches. The DNA of the CDR3 is TGCAGTGCTAGAGGGGGGGCGCAAAGAGCGGGAGGGCCGAATGAGCAGTTCTTC. It encodes CSARGGAQRAGGPNEQFF.

The chain recombines TRBV5-1 with TRBJ2-3; D call uncertain. The CDR3 extends over 15 amino acids. The V gene's germline CDR1 is SGHRS and CDR2 YFSETQ. Trimming removed 0 bases from V and 0 bases from J, with 8 bases in between. CDR3 amino acids: CASSLGVRSTDTQYF. For the CDR3, the DNA is TGCGCCAGCAGCTTGGGTGTGAGGAGCACAGATACGCAGTATTTT.

This clonotype was detected many times. This chain links TRBV7-8 with TRBJ2-7, with a tentative D call TRBD2 (5 bases). Per the germline V gene, CDR1 is SGHVS and CDR2 is FQNEAQ. The CDR3 contains 16 residues. Trimming shortened V by 4 bases and J by 0 bases, and 16 bases separated the two germline ends. The CDR3 region has the DNA TGTGCCAGCAGCTCCGGGATCAGCGAAACCTCCTACGAGCAGTACTTC. It encodes CASSSGISETSYEQYF.

By its share, this clonotype is medium-sized. The J gene is TRBJ2-3, the V gene TRBV5-5; TRBD2 might be the D (5 bases). This CDR3 is built from 16 residues. V was trimmed by 2 bases and J by 2 bases, leaving 15 bases between them. Germline assignment: CDR1 SGHKS and CDR2 YYEKEE (reference sequence). CDR3 region: CASSFHARGSTDTQYF. DNA for the CDR3: TGTGCCAGCAGCTTTCACGCACGAGGGTCCACAGATACGCAGTATTTT. Looking up the rest from reference TRBV5-5 and TRBJ2-3 gives the full variable domain: DAGVTQSPTHLIKTRGQQVTLRCSPISGHKSVSWYQQVLGQGPQFIFQYYEKEERGRGNFPDRFSARQFPNYSSELNVNALLLGDSALYLCASSFHARGSTDTQYFGPGTRLTVL.

This clonotype was recorded a few times. The CDR3 sequence is CATSDSDTYEQYF. DNA for the CDR3: TGTGCCACCAGTGATTCCGACACCTACGAGCAGTACTTC. V is TRBV24-1 and J is TRBJ2-7; D is uncertain. V was clipped by 2 bases and J by 2 bases, with 6 bases between them. The germline V gene encodes CDR1 KGHDR and CDR2 SFDVKD. The CDR3 is 13 residues long.

This clonotype showed up just a few times. The chain combines TRBV11-2 with TRBJ2-3; 7 bases fit TRBD2. Germline assignment: CDR1 SGHAT and CDR2 FQNNGV. V dropped 2 bases and J dropped 4; count of bases not matched to a gene: 6. This CDR3 region has 15 residues. CDR3 region: CASSLPSGGSDTQYF. The CDR3 DNA follows: TGTGCCAGCAGCTTACCCTCCGGGGGGTCAGATACGCAGTATTTT.

This clonotype has ten or more counts. The V call is TRBV29-1, the J call TRBJ2-2; D remains ambiguous. Trimming left V 7 bases short and J 5 bases short, with 8 bases between. CDR3 size: 11 residues. Germline CDR1 SQVTM, CDR2 ANQGSEA. CDR3 sequence (DNA): TGCAGCGCCGGTTTAACCGGGGAGCTGTTTTTT. Amino acids: CSAGLTGELFF.

The CDR3 region is CASPGYGRGMNEQFF. CDR3 nucleotide sequence: TGTGCCAGTCCGGGGTACGGGAGAGGTATGAATGAGCAGTTCTTC. J is TRBJ2-1 and V is TRBV2, with a weak D call TRBD2 (6 bases). This CDR3 has 15 residues. CDR1 and CDR2 from the germline V gene are SNHLY and FYNNEI. V was pared by 9 bases and J by 7 bases, with 22 bases between.

This clonotype has a handful of counts. The chain combines TRBV5-1 with TRBJ2-7, with 8 bases matching TRBD1. V shed 4 bases, J shed 6 bases, and the junction held 6 bases outside the gene matches. The CDR3 has 13 amino acids. CDR1 SGHRS and CDR2 YFSETQ come from the germline V gene. CDR3 sequence reads: CASSQMTGAEQYV. As DNA, the CDR3 is TGCGCCAGCAGCCAGATGACAGGGGCCGAGCAGTACGTC.

V is TRBV5-6 and J is TRBJ2-7; D is ambiguous. In germline, CDR1 is SGHDT, CDR2 YYEEEE. The CDR3 loop spans 12 amino acids. The V and J ends lost 1 base and 6 bases respectively, with 8 bases between them. The CDR3 is CASSLKYREQYV. CDR3 DNA sequence: TGTGCCAGCAGCTTGAAATATCGCGAGCAGTACGTC.

This clonotype has more than one count but fewer than ten. The chain is built from TRBV2 and TRBJ2-3, with D possibly being TRBD2 (6 bases). From germline, CDR1 is SNHLY and CDR2 FYNNEI. The V gene lost 5 bases and the J gene lost 0 bases, with 18 bases spanning the gap. The CDR3 consists of 17 residues. The CDR3 loop is CASSPPGFGGSTDTQYF. The DNA of the CDR3 is TGTGCCAGCAGTCCACCCGGCTTTGGGGGGAGCACAGATACGCAGTATTTT. Combining the CDR3 with reference TRBV2 and TRBJ2-3 gives the whole variable domain EPEVTQTPSHQVTQMGQEVILRCVPISNHLYFYWYRQILGQKVEFLVSFYNNEISEKSEIFDDQFSVERPDGSNFTLKIRSTKLEDSAMYFCASSPPGFGGSTDTQYFGPGTRLTVL.

This clonotype was counted ten times or more. The chain has TRBV3-1 and TRBJ2-1, with 7 bases lining up with TRBD2. Germline CDR1 LGHDT, CDR2 YNNKEL (reference sequence). Germline trimming cut 5 bases from V and 2 bases from J; bases unmatched to any gene: 6. The CDR3 contains 15 residues. The DNA for the CDR3 is TGTGCCAGCAGCTCCGATGGGGGGGCCTACAATGAGCAGTTCTTC. It encodes CASSSDGGAYNEQFF.

V gene TRBV7-9 combines with J gene TRBJ2-7; maybe TRBD2 (7 bases). Trimming removed 5 bases from V and 2 bases from J, with 13 bases in between. The CDR3 is 14 residues long. Per the germline V gene, CDR1 is SEHNR and CDR2 is FQNEAQ (reference sequence). The CDR3 DNA reads TGTGCCAGCAGCCCTGGCGGGGGCACCTACGAGCAGTACTTC. Translating it yields CASSPGGGTYEQYF.

This clonotype appeared a few times. The V gene is TRBV27, the J gene TRBJ2-5, with D possibly TRBD1 on 6 matching bases. V was cut by 2 bases and J by 5 bases, with 12 bases left in between. The CDR3 is 14 residues long. Per germline, CDR1 MNHEY and CDR2 SMNVEV (reference sequence). DNA for the CDR3: TGTGCCAGCAGTTTAGTCTCTAGGGGGGAGACCCAGTACTTC. Its translation: CASSLVSRGETQYF.

The V and J genes are TRBV7-8 and TRBJ2-1; 7 bases agree with TRBD1. Trimming removed 6 bases from V and 6 bases from J; junction bases left unmatched: 11. The CDR3 totals 15 residues. CDR1 is SGHVS and CDR2 is FQNEAQ in the germline V gene. CDR3 amino acids: CASSYPGQPGNEQFF. In DNA form, the CDR3 reads TGTGCCAGCAGTTATCCGGGACAGCCTGGCAATGAGCAGTTCTTC.

The gene calls are TRBV7-9 and TRBJ2-1; D possibly corresponds to TRBD2 (6 bases). The CDR3 has 12 residues. V lost 5 bases, J lost 8 bases, and 10 bases lay in between. Germline lookup yields CDR1 SEHNR and CDR2 FQNEAQ (reference sequence). The DNA of the CDR3 is TGTGCCAGCAGCCTGGGACTTCATGAGCAGTTCTTC. Protein sequence: CASSLGLHEQFF.

This clonotype was seen more than once but under ten times. The chain carries TRBV9 and TRBJ2-2, with D hard to call. The germline CDR1 and CDR2 sequences are SGDLS and YYNGEE. Trimming removed 1 base from V and 3 bases from J, with 1 base in between. CDR3 length: 12 amino acids. The CDR3 is CASSVHTGELFF. The CDR3 DNA reads TGTGCCAGCAGCGTACACACCGGGGAGCTGTTTTTT.

CDR3 DNA: TGTGCCTGGGGGGAGACCACCTCGGAGTTCTTC. Its protein product is CAWGETTSEFF. The chain carries TRBV30 and TRBJ2-1; tentative D call: TRBD2 (5 bases). The V end lost 5 bases, the J end lost 14 bases, and 16 bases lay between the germline ends. This CDR3 is built from 11 residues. Germline CDR1 GTSNPN, CDR2 SVGIG (reference sequence).

This clonotype was picked up many times. The chain is built from TRBV7-8 and TRBJ2-1; D not resolved. V was clipped by 2 bases and J by 9 bases, with 14 bases between them. This CDR3 is 14 amino acids long. CDR1 and CDR2 from the germline V gene are SGHVS and FQNEAQ. Here the CDR3 DNA reads TGTGCCAGCAGCTTACTCCGAGTTTTGGTTGAGCAGTTCTTC. Translating it yields CASSLLRVLVEQFF.